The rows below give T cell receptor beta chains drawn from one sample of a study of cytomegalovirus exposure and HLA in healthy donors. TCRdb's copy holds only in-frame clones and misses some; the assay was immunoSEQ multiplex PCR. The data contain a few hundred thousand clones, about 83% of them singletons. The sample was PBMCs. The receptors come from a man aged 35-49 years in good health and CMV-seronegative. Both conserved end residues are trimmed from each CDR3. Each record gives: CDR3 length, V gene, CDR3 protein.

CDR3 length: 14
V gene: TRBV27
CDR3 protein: ASSPGLAGDRDTQY

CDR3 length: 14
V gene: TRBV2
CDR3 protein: ASRGTGFQSGNTIY

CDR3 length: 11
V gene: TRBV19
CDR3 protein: ASSSQGSHEQY

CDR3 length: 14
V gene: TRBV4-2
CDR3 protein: ASSQGRGRTYNEQF

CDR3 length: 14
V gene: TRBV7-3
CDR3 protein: ASSPGGQGHQETQY

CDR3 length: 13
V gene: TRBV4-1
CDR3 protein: ASSQLGLASDTQY

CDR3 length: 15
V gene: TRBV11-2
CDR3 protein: ASSLWTSGGPTDTQY

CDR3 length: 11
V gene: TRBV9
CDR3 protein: ASSAGQYYGYT

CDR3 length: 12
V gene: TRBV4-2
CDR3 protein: ASSQGKGLTGYT

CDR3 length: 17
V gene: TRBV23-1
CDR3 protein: ASRRRRGLAGGLDGELF

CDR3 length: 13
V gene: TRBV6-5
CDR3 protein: ASSVVASSYNEQF

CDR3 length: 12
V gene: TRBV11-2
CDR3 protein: ASSSPGDTGELF

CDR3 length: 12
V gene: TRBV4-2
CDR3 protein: ASSPLLLNTEAF

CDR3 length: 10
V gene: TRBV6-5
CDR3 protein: ASRRGGGGYT

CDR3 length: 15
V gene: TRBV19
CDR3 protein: ASSSGTGFRAKNIQY

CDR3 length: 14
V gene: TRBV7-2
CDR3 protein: ASSLVVGRLADEQF

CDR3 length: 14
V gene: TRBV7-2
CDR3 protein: ASSQDRTGVLGEQY

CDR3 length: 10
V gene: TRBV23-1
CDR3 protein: ANLDIRYEQY

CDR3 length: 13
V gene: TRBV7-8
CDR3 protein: ASSPSNAYNQPQH

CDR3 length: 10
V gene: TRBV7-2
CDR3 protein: ASSSGLAGVK

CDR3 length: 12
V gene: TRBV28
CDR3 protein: ASSLSGGGTEAF

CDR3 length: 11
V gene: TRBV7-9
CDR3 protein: ASSLGSSIEQY

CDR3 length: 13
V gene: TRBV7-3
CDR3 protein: ASSPTGDFAGELF

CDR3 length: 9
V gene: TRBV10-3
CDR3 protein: AIRAAQEQF

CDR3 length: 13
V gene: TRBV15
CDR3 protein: ATSTTGRKTGELF

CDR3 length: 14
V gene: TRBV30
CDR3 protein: AWSVPEADRSYEQY

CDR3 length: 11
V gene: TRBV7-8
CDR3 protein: ASSLAGTYEQY

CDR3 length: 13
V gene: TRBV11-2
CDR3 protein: ASTLLYSGANVLT

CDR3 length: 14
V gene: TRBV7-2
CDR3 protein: ASSPSTSGGTYEQY

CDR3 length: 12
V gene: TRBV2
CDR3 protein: ASSILAGAYEQY

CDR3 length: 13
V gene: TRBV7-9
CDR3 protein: ASSLVPGVITEAF

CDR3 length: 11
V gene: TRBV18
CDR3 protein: ASSPNRLDGYT

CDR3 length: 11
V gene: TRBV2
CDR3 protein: ASTPDRRDEQY

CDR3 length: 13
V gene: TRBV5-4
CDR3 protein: ASSLVQGRNSPLH

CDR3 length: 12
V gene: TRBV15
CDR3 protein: ATSDSLGTDTQY

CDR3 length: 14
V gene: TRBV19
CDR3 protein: ASSTHGQGGNQPQH

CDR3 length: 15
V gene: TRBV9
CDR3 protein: ASSVAHSSESTDTQY

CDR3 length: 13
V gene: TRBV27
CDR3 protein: ASSRGLDLAYEQY

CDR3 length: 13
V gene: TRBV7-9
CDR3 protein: ASGGLAGLTDTQY

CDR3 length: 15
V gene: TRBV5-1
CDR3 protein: ASSLEEEGAAKNIQY

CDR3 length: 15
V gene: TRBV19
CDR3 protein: ASQGARSGYDTGELF

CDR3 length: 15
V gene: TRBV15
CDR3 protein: ATSRVGEGGPNTEAF

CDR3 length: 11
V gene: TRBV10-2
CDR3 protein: ASSEGGITEAF

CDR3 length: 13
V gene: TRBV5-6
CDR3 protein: ASSLSGGCGYGYT

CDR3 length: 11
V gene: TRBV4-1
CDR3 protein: ASRGGPTGELF

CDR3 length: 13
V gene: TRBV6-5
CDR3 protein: ASSPSGGSTDTQY